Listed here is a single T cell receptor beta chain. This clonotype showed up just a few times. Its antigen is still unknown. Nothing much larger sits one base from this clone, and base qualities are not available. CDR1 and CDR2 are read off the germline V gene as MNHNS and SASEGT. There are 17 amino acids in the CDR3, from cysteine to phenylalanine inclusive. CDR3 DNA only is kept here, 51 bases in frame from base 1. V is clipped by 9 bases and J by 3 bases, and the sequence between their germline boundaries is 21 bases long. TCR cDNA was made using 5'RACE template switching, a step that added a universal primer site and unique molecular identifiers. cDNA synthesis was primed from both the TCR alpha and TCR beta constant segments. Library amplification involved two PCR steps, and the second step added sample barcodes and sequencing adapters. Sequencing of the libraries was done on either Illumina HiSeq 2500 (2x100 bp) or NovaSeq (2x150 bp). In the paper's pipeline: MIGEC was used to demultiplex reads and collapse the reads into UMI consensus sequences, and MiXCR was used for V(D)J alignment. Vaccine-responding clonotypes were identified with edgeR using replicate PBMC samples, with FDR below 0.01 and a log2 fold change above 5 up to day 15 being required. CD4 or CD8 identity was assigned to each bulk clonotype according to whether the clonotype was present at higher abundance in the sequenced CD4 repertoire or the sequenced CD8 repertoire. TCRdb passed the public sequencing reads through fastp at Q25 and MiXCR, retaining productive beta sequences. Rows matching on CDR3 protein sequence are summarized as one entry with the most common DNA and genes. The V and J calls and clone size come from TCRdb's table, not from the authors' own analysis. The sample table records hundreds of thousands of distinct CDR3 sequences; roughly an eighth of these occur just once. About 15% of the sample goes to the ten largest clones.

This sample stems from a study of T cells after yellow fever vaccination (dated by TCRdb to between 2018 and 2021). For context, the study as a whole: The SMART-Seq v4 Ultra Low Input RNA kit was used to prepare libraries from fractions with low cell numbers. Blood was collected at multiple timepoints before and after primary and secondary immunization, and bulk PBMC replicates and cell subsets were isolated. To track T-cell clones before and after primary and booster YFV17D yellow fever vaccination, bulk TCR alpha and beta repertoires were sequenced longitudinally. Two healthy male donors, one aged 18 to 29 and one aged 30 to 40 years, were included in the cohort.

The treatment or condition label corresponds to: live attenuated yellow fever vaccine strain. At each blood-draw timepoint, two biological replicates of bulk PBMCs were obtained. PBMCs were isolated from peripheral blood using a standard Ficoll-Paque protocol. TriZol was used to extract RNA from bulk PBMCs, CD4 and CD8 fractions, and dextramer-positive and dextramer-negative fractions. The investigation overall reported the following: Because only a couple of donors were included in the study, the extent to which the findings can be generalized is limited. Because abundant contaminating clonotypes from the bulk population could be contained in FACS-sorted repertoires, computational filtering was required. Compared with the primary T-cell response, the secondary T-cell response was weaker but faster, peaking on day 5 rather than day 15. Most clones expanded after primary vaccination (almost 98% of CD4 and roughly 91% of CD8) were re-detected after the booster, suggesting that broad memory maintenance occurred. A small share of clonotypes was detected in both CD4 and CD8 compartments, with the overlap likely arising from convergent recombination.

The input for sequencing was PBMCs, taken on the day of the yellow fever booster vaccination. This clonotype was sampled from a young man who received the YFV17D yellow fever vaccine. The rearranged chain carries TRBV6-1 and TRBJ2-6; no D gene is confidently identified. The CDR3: CASTKDNPQVGANVLTF. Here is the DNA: TGTGCCAGTACAAAAGACAACCCCCAAGTTGGGGCCAACGTCCTGACTTTC.